One sample yielded the 13 T cell receptor beta chains listed below, sequenced in a study of human T cells and chemical hapten exposure. Time point defined: pre-sensitization, week 0. Treatment noted: therapeutic diphenylcyclopropenone sensitization with weekly scalp DPC. TCRdb re-derived calls from the RACE reads in MiXCR, one entry per CDR3 protein. In the table there are 350,000 to 400,000 distinct CDR3 sequences, about 5.1% of which are singletons. The source material was whole blood, sampled in connection with sensitization to the hapten diphenylcyclopropenone (DPC). Source of these receptors: a woman in her forties or fifties with alopecia areata. Some clones in this sample may be carry-over from other donors' samples.

This clonotype was detected ten times or more. The chain uses TRBV20-1 and TRBJ2-2; D is possibly TRBD1 (6 bases). The germline V gene has CDR1 DFQATT and CDR2 SNEGSKA (reference sequence). The CDR3 is 16 residues long. The ends were cut back, 3 bases at V and 1 base at J, with 15 bases in the middle. The chain's CDR3 is CSASLLLDRNTGELFF. CDR3 in DNA: TGCAGTGCTAGTCTTCTATTGGACAGGAACACCGGGGAGCTGTTTTTT.

V usage is TRBV7-2 and J usage is TRBJ2-3; D remains unclear. The V and J ends lost 5 bases and 3 bases respectively, with 9 bases between them. Germline V lookup: CDR1 SGHTA, CDR2 FQGNSA. This CDR3 is 13 amino acids long. The CDR3 protein is CASSSARTDTQYF. The CDR3 nucleotides read TGTGCCAGCAGCAGCGCTAGAACAGATACGCAGTATTTT. Looking up the rest from reference TRBV7-2 and TRBJ2-3 gives the full variable domain: GAGVSQSPSNKVTEKGKDVELRCDPISGHTALYWYRQSLGQGLEFLIYFQGNSAPDKSGLPSDRFSAERTGGSVSTLTIQRTQQEDSAVYLCASSSARTDTQYFGPGTRLTVL.

The chain employs TRBV9 and TRBJ1-3, with TRBD1 identical over 10 bases. Losses at the gene ends were 3 bases for V and 2 bases for J; bases not matched to a gene: 5. In germline, CDR1 is SGDLS, CDR2 YYNGEE. The CDR3 spans 16 residues. CDR3 amino acids: CASSETGTGAGNTIYF. The CDR3 bases are TGTGCCAGCAGCGAGACCGGGACAGGGGCTGGAAACACCATATATTTT.

This clonotype came up many times. This chain links TRBV10-3 with TRBJ2-7; no reliable D call. The ends were cut back, 4 bases at V and 5 bases at J, with 12 bases in the middle. Germline V gene data show CDR1 as ENHRY and CDR2 as SYGVKD. CDR3 size: 13 residues. CDR3 bases: TGTGCCATCAGTGGGACGGCCAGCAACGAGCAGTACTTC. Amino acids: CAISGTASNEQYF.

This clonotype has ten or more counts. This chain links TRBV6-5 with TRBJ1-6; a possible D gene is TRBD1 (5 bases). Germline CDR1 is MNHEY and CDR2 is SVGAGI. Trimming removed 8 bases at V and 4 bases at J, with 15 bases between. The length of the CDR3 is 15 residues. The CDR3: CASRGVAGYNSPLHF. For the CDR3, the DNA is TGTGCCAGCCGGGGTGTCGCAGGGTATAATTCACCCCTCCACTTT.

This clonotype occurred many times. The V gene is TRBV3-1, the J gene TRBJ2-7; unclear D gene. V lost 4 bases and J lost 2, with 12 bases in between. Germline lookup yields CDR1 LGHDT and CDR2 YNNKEL (reference sequence). This CDR3 spans 14 amino acids. This CDR3 is CASSPRQAPYEQYF. The CDR3 DNA reads as TGTGCCAGCAGCCCACGACAAGCCCCCTACGAGCAGTACTTC.

The chain combines TRBV29-1 with TRBJ1-2; 12 nucleotides agree with TRBD1. Germline V gene sequence: CDR1 SQVTM, CDR2 ANQGSEA. The junction had 12 bases not matched to a gene; V was cut back by 7 bases and J by 6 bases. The CDR3 spans 15 residues. The CDR3 protein is CSAEGQGAFIDGYTF. In DNA form, the CDR3 reads TGCAGCGCTGAGGGACAGGGGGCTTTTATTGATGGCTACACCTTC.

This clonotype was seen once. The rearrangement links TRBV27 to TRBJ1-4; D may be TRBD1 (6 bases). CDR1 is MNHEY, CDR2 SMNVEV, per germline (reference sequence). This CDR3 is built from 15 residues. Trimming took 4 bases from V and 7 from J, leaving 16 bases between them. CDR3 residues: CASSWAGRGSEKLFF. The CDR3 bases are TGTGCCAGCAGTTGGGCCGGCAGGGGTAGTGAAAAACTGTTTTTT.

Many counts were recorded for this clonotype. The chain joins TRBV30 to TRBJ2-5; no firm D call. This CDR3 region has 12 residues. Germline V gives CDR1 GTSNPN, CDR2 SVGIG (reference sequence). Trimming removed 4 bases at V and 2 bases at J, with 8 bases between. The CDR3 region has the DNA TGTGCCTGGATTGAGACACAAGAGACCCAGTACTTC. It translates to CAWIETQETQYF.

This clonotype has only a few counts. This chain joins TRBV9 and TRBJ1-1; 9 bases align to TRBD1. Germline V gene sequence: CDR1 SGDLS, CDR2 YYNGEE. V was pared by 1 base and J by 3 bases, with 4 bases of the junction left unmatched. The CDR3 extends over 15 amino acids. DNA of the CDR3: TGTGCCAGCAGCGTAATGGACAGGGGAGACACTGAAGCTTTCTTT. This translates into CASSVMDRGDTEAFF.

This clonotype was counted at least ten times. The V call is TRBV6-5, the J call TRBJ1-2; D is unresolved. This CDR3 contains 14 residues. Germline V gene sequence: CDR1 MNHEY, CDR2 SVGAGI. Trimming cost V 2 bases and J 2 bases, with 9 bases left between them. The CDR3 sequence is CASSYVPGNYGYTF. The CDR3 DNA sequence: TGTGCCAGCAGTTACGTCCCAGGCAACTATGGCTACACCTTC.

J is TRBJ1-6 and V is TRBV20-1; D is uncertain. V was cut by 3 bases and J by 0 bases, with 9 bases left in between. This CDR3 has 15 amino acids. Germline CDR1 reads DFQATT; CDR2 reads SNEGSKA (reference sequence). CDR3 bases: TGCAGTGCTAGGGGCAGGAGCTCCTATAATTCACCCCTCCACTTT. As protein: CSARGRSSYNSPLHF.

There are many counts of this clonotype. The rearrangement joins TRBV24-1 to TRBJ2-6, with D possibly called TRBD1 or TRBD2 (5 bases each). The germline CDR1 and CDR2 sequences are KGHDR and SFDVKD. Trimming cost V 4 bases and J 0 bases, with 9 bases left between them. CDR3 length: 16 amino acids. The CDR3 DNA reads TGTGCCACCAGTGAGCATGGGGGCTCTGGGGCCAACGTCCTGACTTTC. Residues: CATSEHGGSGANVLTF.